The 7 T cell receptor beta chains presented below share a single source sample, sequenced in a study of cytomegalovirus exposure and HLA in healthy donors. PCR primers comprised 60 Vbeta and 13 Jbeta primers. TCRdb keeps only in-frame clones here, not all; method: immunoSEQ multiplex PCR. The sample lists under 250,000 clones, around 73% seen once, with 3% to 4% in the top ten. Source material: PBMCs. These receptor sequences come from a male donor in good health and CMV-seronegative.

This clone was counted a few times. This chain connects TRBV4-2 to TRBJ1-5; D may be TRBD1 (6 bases). The length of the CDR3 is 15 residues. Trimming removed 4 bases from V and 2 bases from J, with 12 bases in between. Per germline, CDR1 LGHNA and CDR2 YNFKEQ. The CDR3 here is CASSPGEGGNQPQHF. In DNA, the CDR3 is TGTGCCAGCAGCCCAGGGGAAGGGGGCAATCAGCCCCAGCATTTT.

The V gene is TRBV5-4, the J gene TRBJ2-4; TRBD1 aligns across 7 bases. The CDR3 sequence is 13 residues long. CDR1 and CDR2 (germline): SGHNT, YYREEE (reference sequence). V lost 4 bases and J lost 8; bases outside the gene matches: 6. CDR3 residues: CASSRGQEDIQYF. The CDR3, as DNA: TGTGCCAGCAGCCGTGGACAGGAGGACATTCAGTACTTC.

The chain is built from TRBV2 and TRBJ1-2; the D is unclear. The CDR3 has 14 amino acids. The germline V gene encodes CDR1 SNHLY and CDR2 FYNNEI. Trimming left V 3 bases short and J 4 bases short, with 12 bases between. CDR3 nucleotide sequence: TGTGCCAGCAGTGATAGTACCGTGTTCTATGGCTACACCTTC. As protein: CASSDSTVFYGYTF.

This clone came up a few times. The V gene is TRBV28, the J gene TRBJ1-5, with D perhaps TRBD1 (5 bases). This CDR3 is 15 amino acids long. Trimming took 6 bases from V and 2 from J, leaving 14 bases between them. Germline lookup yields CDR1 MDHEN and CDR2 SYDVKM. CDR3 region: CASSPGGARNQPQHF. CDR3 DNA: TGTGCCAGCAGCCCCGGAGGGGCCCGCAATCAGCCCCAGCATTTT.

This chain joins TRBV2 and TRBJ2-1; perhaps TRBD2 as D (6 bases). The CDR3 is 16 residues long. Germline CDR1 is SNHLY and CDR2 is FYNNEI. V lost 0 bases, J lost 8 bases, and 17 bases lay in between. For the CDR3, the DNA is TGTGCCAGCAGTGAAGCGAGTGGGGACTCTGTATATGAGCAGTTCTTC. Protein product: CASSEASGDSVYEQFF.

V is TRBV10-3 and J is TRBJ1-5, with TRBD1 as a possible D gene (5 bases). V dropped 8 bases and J dropped 2 bases, with 10 bases sitting between them. The CDR3 has 13 residues. In germline, CDR1 is ENHRY, CDR2 SYGVKD. The CDR3 DNA reads as TGTGCCATCGCGCGGGGCGGCAATCAGCCCCAGCATTTT. The encoded protein is CAIARGGNQPQHF.

The chain is built from TRBV9 and TRBJ1-1; tentatively, D is TRBD1 (6 bases). The germline V gene encodes CDR1 SGDLS and CDR2 YYNGEE. Trimming removed 0 bases at V and 0 bases at J, with 12 bases between. The CDR3 has 16 residues. The chain's CDR3 is CASSVGGGHLNTEAFF. CDR3 in DNA: TGTGCCAGCAGCGTAGGGGGGGGGCACCTGAACACTGAAGCTTTCTTT.